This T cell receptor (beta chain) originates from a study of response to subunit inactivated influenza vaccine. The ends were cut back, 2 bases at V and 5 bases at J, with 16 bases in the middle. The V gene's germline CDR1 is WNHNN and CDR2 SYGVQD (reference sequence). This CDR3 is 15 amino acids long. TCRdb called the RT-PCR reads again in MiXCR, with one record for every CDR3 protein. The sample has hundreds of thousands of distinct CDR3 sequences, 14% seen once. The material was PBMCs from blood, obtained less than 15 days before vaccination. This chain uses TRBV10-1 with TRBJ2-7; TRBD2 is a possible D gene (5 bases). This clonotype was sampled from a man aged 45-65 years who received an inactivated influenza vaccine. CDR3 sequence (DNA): TGCGCCAGCAGTGAGGAAAGGAGGTCTACAGACGAGCAGTACTTC. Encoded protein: CASSEERRSTDEQYF.